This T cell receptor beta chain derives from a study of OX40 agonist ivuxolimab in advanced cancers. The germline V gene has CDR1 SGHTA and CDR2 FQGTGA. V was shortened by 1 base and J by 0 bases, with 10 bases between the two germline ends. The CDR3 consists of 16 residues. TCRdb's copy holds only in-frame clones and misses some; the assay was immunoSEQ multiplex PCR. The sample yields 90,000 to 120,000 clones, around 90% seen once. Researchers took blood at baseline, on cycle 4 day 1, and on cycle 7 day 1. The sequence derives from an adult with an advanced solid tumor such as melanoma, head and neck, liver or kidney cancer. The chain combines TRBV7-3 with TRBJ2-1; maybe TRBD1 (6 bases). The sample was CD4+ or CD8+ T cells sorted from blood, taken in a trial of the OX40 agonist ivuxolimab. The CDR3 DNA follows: TGTGCCAGCAGCTTAATGGGGGCCAGCTCCTACAATGAGCAGTTCTTC. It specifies CASSLMGASSYNEQFF.